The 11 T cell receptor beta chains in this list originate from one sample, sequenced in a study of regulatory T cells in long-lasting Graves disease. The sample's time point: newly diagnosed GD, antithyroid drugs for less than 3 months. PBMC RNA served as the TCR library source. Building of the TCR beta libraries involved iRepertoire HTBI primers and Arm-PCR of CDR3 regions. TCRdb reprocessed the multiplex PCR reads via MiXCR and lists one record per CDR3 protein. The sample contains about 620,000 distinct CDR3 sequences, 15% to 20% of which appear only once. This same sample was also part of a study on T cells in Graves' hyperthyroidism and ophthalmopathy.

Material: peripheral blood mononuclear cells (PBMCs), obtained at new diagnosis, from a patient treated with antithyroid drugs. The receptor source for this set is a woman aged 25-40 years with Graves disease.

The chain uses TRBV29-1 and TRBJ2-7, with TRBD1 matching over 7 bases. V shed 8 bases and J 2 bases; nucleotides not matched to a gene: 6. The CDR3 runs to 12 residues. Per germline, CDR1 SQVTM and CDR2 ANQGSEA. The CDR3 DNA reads TGCAGCTACAGACAGGGAACCTACGAGCAGTACTTC. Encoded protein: CSYRQGTYEQYF.

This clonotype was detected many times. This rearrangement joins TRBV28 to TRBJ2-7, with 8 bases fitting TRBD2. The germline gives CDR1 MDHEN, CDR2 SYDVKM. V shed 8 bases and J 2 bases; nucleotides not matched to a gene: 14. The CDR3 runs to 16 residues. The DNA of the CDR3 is TGTGCCAGCCGGGGGTTTGAGGCAGCGGGAGCCTACGAGCAGTACTTC. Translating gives CASRGFEAAGAYEQYF.

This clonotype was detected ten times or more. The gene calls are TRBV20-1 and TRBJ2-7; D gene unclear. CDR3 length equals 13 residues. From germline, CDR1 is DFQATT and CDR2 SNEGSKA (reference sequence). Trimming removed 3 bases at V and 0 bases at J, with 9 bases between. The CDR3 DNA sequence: TGCAGTGCTAGCAAACAGAACTCCTACGAGCAGTACTTC. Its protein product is CSASKQNSYEQYF.

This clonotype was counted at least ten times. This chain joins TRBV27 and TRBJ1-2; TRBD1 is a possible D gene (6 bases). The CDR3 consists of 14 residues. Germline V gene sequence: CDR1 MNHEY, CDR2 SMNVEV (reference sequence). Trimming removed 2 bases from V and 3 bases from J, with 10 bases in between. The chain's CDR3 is CASSLLQGYYGYTF. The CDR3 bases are TGTGCCAGCAGTTTACTCCAGGGGTACTATGGCTACACCTTC.

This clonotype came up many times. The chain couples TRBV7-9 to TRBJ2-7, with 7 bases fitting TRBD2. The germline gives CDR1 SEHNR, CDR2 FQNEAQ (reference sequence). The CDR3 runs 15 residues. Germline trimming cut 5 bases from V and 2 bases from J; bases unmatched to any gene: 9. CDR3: CASSLSGIPPYEQYF. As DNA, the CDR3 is TGTGCCAGCAGCCTGAGCGGGATTCCCCCCTACGAGCAGTACTTC.

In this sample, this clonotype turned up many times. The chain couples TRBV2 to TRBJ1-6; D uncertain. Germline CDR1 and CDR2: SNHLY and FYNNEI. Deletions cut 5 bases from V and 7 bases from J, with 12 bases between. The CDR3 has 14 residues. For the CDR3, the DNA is TGTGCCAGCAGTCGGGAAATGGGGAATTCACCCCTCCACTTT. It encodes CASSREMGNSPLHF. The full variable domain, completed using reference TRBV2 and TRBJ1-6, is EPEVTQTPSHQVTQMGQEVILRCVPISNHLYFYWYRQILGQKVEFLVSFYNNEISEKSEIFDDQFSVERPDGSNFTLKIRSTKLEDSAMYFCASSREMGNSPLHFGNGTRLTVT.

CDR3 sequence: CASSDQGAEAFF. The CDR3 DNA reads TGTGCCAGCAGTGATCAAGGGGCTGAAGCTTTCTTT. The chain links TRBV2 to TRBJ1-1, with D perhaps TRBD1 (5 bases). Trimming removed 3 bases at V and 6 bases at J, with 8 bases between. CDR1 and CDR2 from the germline V gene are SNHLY and FYNNEI. The CDR3 runs 12 residues.

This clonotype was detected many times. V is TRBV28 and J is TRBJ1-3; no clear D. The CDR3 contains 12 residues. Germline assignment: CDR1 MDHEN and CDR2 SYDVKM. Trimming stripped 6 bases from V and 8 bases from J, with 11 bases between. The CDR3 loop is CASSRQHHTIYF. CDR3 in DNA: TGTGCCAGCAGCCGCCAACATCACACCATATATTTT.

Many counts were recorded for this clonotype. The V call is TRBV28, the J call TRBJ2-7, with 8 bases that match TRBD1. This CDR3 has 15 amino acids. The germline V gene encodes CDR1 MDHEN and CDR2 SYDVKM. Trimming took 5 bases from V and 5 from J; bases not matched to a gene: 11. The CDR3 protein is CASSPFRGQWDEQYF. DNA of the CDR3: TGTGCCAGCAGTCCCTTCAGGGGGCAGTGGGACGAGCAGTACTTC.

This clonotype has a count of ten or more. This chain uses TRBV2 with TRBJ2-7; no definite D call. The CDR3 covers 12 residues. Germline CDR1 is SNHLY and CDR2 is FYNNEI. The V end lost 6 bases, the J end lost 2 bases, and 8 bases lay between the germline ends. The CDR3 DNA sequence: TGTGCCAGCAGACAGCATGCCTACGAGCAGTACTTC. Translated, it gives CASRQHAYEQYF.

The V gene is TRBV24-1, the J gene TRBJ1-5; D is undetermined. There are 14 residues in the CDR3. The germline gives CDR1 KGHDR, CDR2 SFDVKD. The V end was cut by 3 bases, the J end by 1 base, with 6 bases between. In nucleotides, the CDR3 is TGTGCCACCAGTGATCCTGACAGCAATCAGCCCCAGCATTTT. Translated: CATSDPDSNQPQHF.